The sequence of this T cell receptor (beta chain) was determined in a study of blood T cell repertoires in COVID-19. About the study: COVID-19 samples collected from the United States, Italy and Spain covered acute and convalescent phases. PBMCs, B-cell-depleted T cells, or T cells provided the cDNA or gDNA that made up the material.

Germline CDR1 is SGHTA and CDR2 is FQGNSA. With 5 bases removed from V and 3 bases from J, the gap between germline ends came to 14 bases. The CDR3 spans 15 residues. Original processing notes: Estimates of nucleated cell counts were drawn from the amplification of reference gene primers. Data came from immunoSEQ multiplex PCR; TCRdb stores just in-frame clones and leaves some out. V, J and clone size were drawn from that table, and D and trimming were deduced from the DNA. The sample lists approximately 270,000 clones, around 90% occurring once. The TCR was taken from a middle-aged man with acute or convalescent COVID-19. The chain is built from TRBV7-2 and TRBJ1-5; maybe TRBD1 (5 bases). The source material was peripheral blood. CDR3 DNA sequence: TGTGCCAGCAGCGTATTCCGGGACTCCAATCAGCCCCAGCATTTT. Protein sequence: CASSVFRDSNQPQHF.